What follows are 5 T cell receptor beta chains derived from one specimen sequenced in a study of T cells in Graves' hyperthyroidism and ophthalmopathy. Amplification of TCR beta CDR3 regions used RNA as the template. First-round RT-PCR with HTBI primers amplified the TCR CDR3 region. MiXCR, applied by TCRdb to the multiplex PCR reads, yields one record per CDR3 protein. This sample has 250,000 or so distinct CDR3 sequences, with over 12% found just once. Sequenced: blood. These receptor sequences come from a woman between 45 and 65 years old with Graves' hyperthyroidism that later progressed to Graves' ophthalmopathy.

The chain carries TRBV5-1 and TRBJ2-7; D gene uncertain. Germline V gives CDR1 SGHRS, CDR2 YFSETQ. Trimming pared 4 bases from V and 9 bases from J, leaving 23 bases between. This CDR3 is 15 amino acids long. CDR3 protein: CASSHGEGISSPQYF. In nucleotides, the CDR3 is TGCGCCAGCAGCCATGGGGAAGGAATCTCCTCTCCGCAGTACTTC.

The V and J genes are TRBV6-2 or TRBV6-3 and TRBJ2-1, with D unclear. Per germline, CDR1 MNHEY and CDR2 SVGEGT. The CDR3 loop spans 14 amino acids. V lost 6 bases and J 6 bases, leaving 15 bases between the germline ends. The CDR3 spells CASSQTSFRNEQFF. The CDR3 DNA reads as TGTGCCAGCAGCCAAACATCGTTTCGCAATGAGCAGTTCTTC.

This clonotype was seen a few times. A read error may explain this, as a much larger clone is one base away. This chain connects TRBV18 to TRBJ1-4; D perhaps matches TRBD1 (5 bases). The germline gives CDR1 KGHSH, CDR2 LQKENI. The CDR3 length is 13 residues. The chain's CDR3 is CASSPGADEKLLF. CDR3 coding DNA: TGTGCCAGCTCACCAGGGGCGGATGAAAAACTGCTTTTT.

The table lists this clonotype with many counts. This chain links TRBV28 with TRBJ1-5; D is unresolved. CDR1 is MDHEN, CDR2 SYDVKM, per germline. V was trimmed by 6 bases and J by 0 bases, leaving 12 bases between them. CDR3 length equals 15 residues. CDR3 loop: CASSIPGFSNQPQHF. In nucleotides, the CDR3 is TGTGCCAGCAGCATTCCGGGTTTTAGCAATCAGCCCCAGCATTTT.

This clonotype showed up many times. The rearrangement links TRBV20-1 to TRBJ1-1, with D possibly being TRBD1 (6 bases). The CDR3 consists of 15 residues. The V gene's germline CDR1 is DFQATT and CDR2 SNEGSKA (reference sequence). Between the trimmed V and J ends, which lost 5 bases and 4 bases, there was a span of 20 bases. Here the CDR3 DNA reads TGCAGTGCTGTGGGCCCGGGGGGCGCGGGCACTGAAGCTTTCTTT. Protein: CSAVGPGGAGTEAFF.